This TCR beta chain was identified in a study of blood T cells in healthy people across ages. The use of a sample-barcoded 5' primer and a J-beta primer mix characterized a second PCR of about 6 to 12 cycles. TCRdb passed the 5' RACE reads through MiXCR, listing each CDR3 protein once. The table lists 550,000 to 650,000 distinct CDR3 sequences, 27% of them singletons. This clonotype was counted only a few times. Its antigen is as yet unknown. General observations from the study: Roughly linearly, TCR beta diversity per million T cells fell as age increased. Both naive CD4+ cell counts and diversity were greater in long-lived donors than in aged donors.

V lost 2 bases and J lost 6, with 17 bases in between. Germline CDR1 reads LGHNA; CDR2 reads YSLEER. This CDR3 region has 15 residues. These data also featured in a second study, about T cells of mothers and their children. From that second work: Every microgram of extracted RNA entered cDNA synthesis, around 1.5 ug per 15 ul. Each child contributed some 3 million TCR beta CDR3 reads, while each mother contributed over 9 million.

The sample was blood. The TCR was taken from a boy aged 2 to 9 in good health. V is TRBV4-3 and J is TRBJ2-7; D uncertain. CDR3 nucleotide sequence: TGCGCCAGCAGCCAACCCAGTGGCGCCATCTCCGAGCAGTACTTC. Its translation is CASSQPSGAISEQYF.